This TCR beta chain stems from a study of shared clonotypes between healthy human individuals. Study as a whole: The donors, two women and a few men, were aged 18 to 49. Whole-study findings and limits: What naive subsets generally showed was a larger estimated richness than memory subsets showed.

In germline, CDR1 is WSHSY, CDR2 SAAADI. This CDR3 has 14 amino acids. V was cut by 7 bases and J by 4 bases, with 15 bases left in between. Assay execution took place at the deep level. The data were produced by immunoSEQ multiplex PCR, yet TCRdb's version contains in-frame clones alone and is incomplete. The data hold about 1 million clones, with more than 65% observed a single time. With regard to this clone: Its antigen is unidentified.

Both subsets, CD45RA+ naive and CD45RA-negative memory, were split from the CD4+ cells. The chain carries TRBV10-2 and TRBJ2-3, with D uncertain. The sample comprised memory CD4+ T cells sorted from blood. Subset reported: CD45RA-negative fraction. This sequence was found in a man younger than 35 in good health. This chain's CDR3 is CASNFGVVADTQYF. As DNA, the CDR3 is TGCGCCAGCAATTTCGGAGTGGTGGCAGATACGCAGTATTTT.